The rows below give T cell receptor beta chains drawn from one sample of a study of CD8 T cells in Susac syndrome. Via MiXCR, TCRdb re-called the immunoSEQ multiplex PCR reads, giving one row per CDR3 protein. The profile shows 110,000 to 150,000 distinct CDR3 sequences, approximately 95% of them singletons. The sequenced sample consisted of CD4+ T cells from PBMCs. Receptor source: a human donor with Susac syndrome. Each CDR3 is given with its conserved first and last residue. The order of the fields is V gene, clone size, D gene, J gene, CDR3 protein, CDR3 DNA. The D gene is left open where the match is weak. Where a row states a size, it is once, few, many or the class of an expanded clone; other rows omit it.

TRBV27,once,NA,TRBJ2-1,CASSLAFLSYNEQFF,TGTGCCAGCAGTTTAGCATTCCTCTCCTACAATGAGCAGTTCTTC
TRBV11-1,NA,NA,TRBJ2-5,CASSRTIQETQYF,TGTGCCAGCAGCCGGACTATCCAAGAGACCCAGTACTTC
TRBV20-1,NA,NA,TRBJ1-5,CSARFGGQGQPQHF,TGCAGTGCTAGGTTTGGGGGCCAAGGGCAGCCCCAGCATTTT
TRBV20-1,NA,NA,TRBJ2-2,CSARLLGRAGELFF,TGCAGTGCTAGGCTTTTAGGGCGGGCCGGGGAGCTGTTTTTT
TRBV4-1,NA,NA,TRBJ1-2,CASSQAVQGGGYTF,TGCGCCAGCAGCCAAGCGGTCCAGGGAGGCGGCTACACCTTC
TRBV3-1,NA,NA,TRBJ1-1,CASSQAQGRVEAFF,TGTGCCAGCAGCCAGGCCCAGGGGAGGGTTGAAGCTTTCTTT
TRBV3-1,NA,TRBD1,TRBJ1-5,CASSQRGGQRNQPQHF,TGTGCCAGCAGCCAACGAGGGGGCCAAAGAAATCAGCCCCAGCATTTT
TRBV20-1,NA,NA,TRBJ2-5,CSAPGTKGRETQYF,TGCAGTGCCCCCGGGACCAAGGGGAGAGAGACCCAGTACTTC
TRBV21-1,NA,NA,TRBJ1-5,CASSAYSNQPQHF,TGTGCCTCCAGCGCCTATAGCAATCAGCCCCAGCATTTT
TRBV7-9,NA,TRBD1,TRBJ2-3,CASSPGQGWDTQYF,TGTGCCAGCAGCCCCGGACAGGGGTGGGATACGCAGTATTTT
TRBV28,NA,NA,TRBJ1-1,CAITGNTEAFF,TGTGCCATCACAGGGAACACTGAAGCTTTCTTT
TRBV5-1,NA,NA,TRBJ2-5,CASSLPPGETQYF,TGCGCCAGCAGCCTACCTCCCGGGGAGACCCAGTACTTC
TRBV9,NA,NA,TRBJ1-2,CASSPTDRRADYGYTF,TGTGCCAGCAGCCCTACTGACAGGAGGGCAGACTATGGCTACACCTTC
TRBV18,NA,NA,TRBJ2-3,CASSPDLSDTQYF,TGTGCCAGCTCGCCGGACTTATCAGATACGCAGTATTTT
TRBV4-2,once,TRBD1,TRBJ2-6,CASSQDGTGSSGANVLTF,TGTGCCAGCAGCCAAGATGGGACAGGGAGCTCTGGGGCCAACGTCCTGACTTTC
TRBV19,NA,NA,TRBJ2-5,CASSILTEETQYF,TGTGCCAGTAGTATACTCACAGAAGAGACCCAGTACTTC
TRBV7-2,NA,TRBD1,TRBJ2-4,CASSSPATGSKNIQYF,TGTGCCAGCAGCTCCCCTGCGACAGGGAGCAAAAACATTCAGTACTTC
TRBV12-3/TRBV12-4,once,NA,TRBJ2-3,CASSLNGRPNTQYF,TGTGCCAGCAGTTTAAACGGCAGGCCGAATACGCAGTATTTT
TRBV12-3/TRBV12-4,NA,NA,TRBJ1-5,CASSPDGQPQHF,TGTGCCAGCAGCCCTGACGGTCAGCCCCAGCATTTT
TRBV18,NA,TRBD1,TRBJ2-7,CASSPDRDPYEQYF,TGTGCCAGCTCACCCGACAGGGACCCCTACGAGCAGTACTTC
TRBV9,NA,TRBD1,TRBJ1-1,CASSATGAVGTEAFF,TGTGCCAGCAGCGCGACAGGGGCCGTCGGCACTGAAGCTTTCTTT
TRBV2,NA,TRBD1,TRBJ2-1,CASSERAAGGEQFF,TGTGCCAGCAGTGAAAGGGCCGCAGGGGGTGAGCAGTTCTTC
TRBV6-2/TRBV6-3,NA,NA,TRBJ2-7,CASKDPRGDYEQYF,TGTGCCAGCAAAGACCCTAGGGGGGACTACGAGCAGTACTTC
TRBV20-1,NA,NA,TRBJ2-2,CSARDQAGELFF,TGCAGTGCTAGAGATCAAGCCGGGGAGCTGTTTTTT
TRBV4-1,once,NA,TRBJ1-5,CASSRLIVNQPQHF,TGCGCCAGCAGCCGCCTCATAGTGAATCAGCCCCAGCATTTT
TRBV5-5,NA,NA,TRBJ1-4,CASSQGGQNEKLFF,TGTGCCAGCAGCCAAGGGGGTCAAAATGAAAAACTGTTTTTT
TRBV6-5,once,NA,TRBJ2-3,CASREITIGTDTQYF,TGTGCCAGCAGGGAAATAACGATCGGCACAGATACGCAGTATTTT
TRBV12-3/TRBV12-4,NA,NA,TRBJ2-2,CASRGTSTGELFF,TGTGCCAGCAGAGGGACATCCACCGGGGAGCTGTTTTTT
TRBV29-1,NA,TRBD1,TRBJ1-2,CSVRQGFVDGYTF,TGCAGCGTTCGACAGGGGTTCGTTGATGGCTACACCTTC
TRBV28,NA,NA,TRBJ1-1,CASRKVNTEAFF,TGTGCCAGCAGAAAAGTCAACACTGAAGCTTTCTTT
TRBV20-1,NA,NA,TRBJ2-3,CSAKVWSDTQYF,TGCAGTGCTAAAGTTTGGTCAGATACGCAGTATTTT
TRBV6-5,NA,NA,TRBJ2-7,CASSYSGHGAYEQYF,TGTGCCAGCAGTTACTCGGGACACGGCGCCTACGAGCAGTACTTC
TRBV12-3/TRBV12-4,NA,NA,TRBJ1-5,CASSLDRGTNQPQHF,TGTGCCAGCAGCCTTGACCGGGGCACAAATCAGCCCCAGCATTTT
TRBV5-1,NA,NA,TRBJ1-5,CASSPGLPNQPQHF,TGCGCCAGCAGCCCGGGGTTACCTAATCAGCCCCAGCATTTT
TRBV4-1,NA,NA,TRBJ2-1,CASSQDRVNEQFF,TGCGCCAGCAGCCAAGACAGGGTCAATGAGCAGTTCTTC
TRBV2,NA,TRBD2,TRBJ2-1,CASSPTSASYNEQFF,TGTGCCAGCAGTCCTACTAGCGCATCCTACAATGAGCAGTTCTTC
TRBV28,NA,TRBD1,TRBJ2-5,CASSFGGQGGETQYF,TGTGCCAGCAGTTTTGGGGGACAGGGGGGAGAGACCCAGTACTTC
TRBV4-2,NA,TRBD2,TRBJ2-7,CASSQDPLSGGTYEQYF,TGTGCCAGCAGCCAAGATCCCTTGAGCGGGGGCACGTACGAGCAGTACTTC
TRBV4-2,NA,NA,TRBJ2-1,CASSLQNYNEQFF,TGTGCCAGCAGCCTTCAGAACTACAATGAGCAGTTCTTC